One sample yielded the 27 T cell receptor beta chains listed below, sequenced in a study of CD8 T cells in Susac syndrome. RNA was extracted with the RNeasy kit, and a quantity of roughly 0.45 to 1 ug was reverse transcribed using random hexamers. In TCRdb, the immunoSEQ multiplex PCR reads were re-called with MiXCR into one record per CDR3 protein. The repertoire holds approximately 260,000 distinct CDR3 sequences, 90% to 96% seen once, with under 0.12% in the top ten. The sample comprised CD4+ T cells from PBMCs. The receptor set was obtained from a human donor with Susac syndrome.

The gene calls are TRBV20-1 and TRBJ2-5; a weak D match, TRBD2 (7 bases). V shed 6 bases and J shed 5 bases, with 16 bases lying between them. CDR1 is DFQATT and CDR2 is SNEGSKA in the germline V gene (reference sequence). The CDR3 length is 13 residues. The CDR3 sequence: CSAPRGGGETQYF. CDR3 DNA sequence: TGCAGTGCGCCTCGGGGAGGGGGGGAGACCCAGTACTTC.

This rearrangement joins TRBV14 to TRBJ1-2; D gene ambiguous. CDR1 and CDR2 (germline): SGHDN, FVKESK. The CDR3 runs 15 residues. V was shortened by 1 base and J by 4 bases, with 13 bases between the two germline ends. As DNA, the CDR3 is TGTGCCAGCAGCCAAGGCCGCGGAGGGATCTATGGCTACACCTTC. Protein: CASSQGRGGIYGYTF.

The chain couples TRBV12-3 or TRBV12-4 to TRBJ2-3, with no clear D. The CDR3 loop spans 13 amino acids. Between the trimmed V and J ends, which lost 6 bases and 4 bases, there was a span of 11 bases. Written as DNA, the CDR3 is TGTGCCAGCAGCCCCCGCCCCCCAGATACGCAGTATTTT. As protein: CASSPRPPDTQYF.

This chain connects TRBV5-6 to TRBJ1-2; 9 positions agree with TRBD1. CDR1 is SGHDT and CDR2 is YYEEEE in the germline V gene. V gave up 0 bases and J gave up 4 bases; unmatched junction bases: 1. CDR3 length equals 14 residues. The CDR3 loop is CASSLGTGAYGYTF. DNA of the CDR3: TGTGCCAGCAGCTTGGGGACAGGGGCCTATGGCTACACCTTC.

CDR3 nucleotides: TGTGCCAGCAGCGTAGGCGGACAGCTCAATCAGCCCCAGCATTTT. This codes for CASSVGGQLNQPQHF. The chain employs TRBV9 and TRBJ1-5; the D gene is possibly TRBD1 (6 bases). The CDR3 has 15 residues. CDR1 and CDR2 (germline): SGDLS, YYNGEE. V was trimmed by 0 bases and J by 3 bases, leaving 10 bases between them.

V gene TRBV2 combines with J gene TRBJ2-7, with a tentative D call TRBD1 (5 bases). Germline values: CDR1 SNHLY, CDR2 FYNNEI. Trimming took 4 bases from V and 3 from J, leaving 10 bases between them. This CDR3 spans 13 amino acids. The CDR3 DNA reads TGTGCCAGCAGTGCCGACAGAGACTACGAGCAGTACTTC. Protein product: CASSADRDYEQYF.

The rearrangement links TRBV21-1 to TRBJ1-3; whether TRBD1, the table's D call, matches the DNA was not checked. TRBV21-1 corresponds to a pseudogene. The CDR3 contains 12 residues. The CDR3 spells CAIGQGRNTIYF. CDR3 DNA sequence: TGTGCCATAGGACAGGGGCGTAACACCATATATTTT.

This clonotype occurred once. The gene calls are TRBV29-1 and TRBJ2-5; 8 bases agree with TRBD1. CDR1 and CDR2 (germline): SQVTM, ANQGSEA. This CDR3 contains 13 residues. J gave up 2 bases and V 5 bases, and 4 bases lay outside the gene matches. The DNA for the CDR3 is TGCAGCGTTCGGACAGGGAGGCAAGAGACCCAGTACTTC. It codes for CSVRTGRQETQYF.

The V call is TRBV11-2, the J call TRBJ1-2; D remains ambiguous. Trimming removed 5 bases from V and 4 bases from J, with 11 bases in between. The CDR3 is 13 amino acids. The germline V gene encodes CDR1 SGHAT and CDR2 FQNNGV. The CDR3 reads CASSPDLSYGYTF. The CDR3 DNA is TGTGCCAGCAGCCCGGACCTGAGCTATGGCTACACCTTC.

The chain combines TRBV15 with TRBJ2-1, with 8 bases matching TRBD2. The CDR3 has 13 amino acids. CDR1 and CDR2 (germline): LNHNV, YYDKDF (reference sequence). V was pared by 8 bases and J by 5 bases, with 5 bases of the junction left unmatched. The CDR3 loop is CATQLGRDNEQFF. DNA for the CDR3: TGTGCCACCCAACTCGGGAGGGACAATGAGCAGTTCTTC.

This clonotype showed up just a few times. The chain combines TRBV7-2 with TRBJ2-1; D is perhaps TRBD1 (5 bases). This CDR3 has 15 residues. Looked up from germline, CDR1 is SGHTA and CDR2 is FQGNSA. The V and J ends lost 1 base and 0 bases respectively, with 7 bases between them. CDR3 DNA sequence: TGTGCCAGCAGCTTAGACAGGAGCTCCTACAATGAGCAGTTCTTC. Protein: CASSLDRSSYNEQFF. Full variable domain (missing parts from reference TRBV7-2 and TRBJ2-1): GAGVSQSPSNKVTEKGKDVELRCDPISGHTALYWYRQSLGQGLEFLIYFQGNSAPDKSGLPSDRFSAERTGGSVSTLTIQRTQQEDSAVYLCASSLDRSSYNEQFFGPGTRLTVL.

This clonotype has only one observation. V and J are TRBV9 and TRBJ1-1; TRBD1 might be the D (6 bases). Between the trimmed V and J ends, which lost 3 bases and 5 bases, there was a span of 17 bases. The CDR3 consists of 15 residues. CDR1 and CDR2 (germline): SGDLS, YYNGEE. CDR3 protein: CASSETPGGWTEAFF. The CDR3 nucleotides are TGTGCCAGCAGCGAGACCCCCGGGGGCTGGACTGAAGCTTTCTTT. Drawing the rest from reference TRBV9 and TRBJ1-1, the complete variable domain is DSGVTQTPKHLITATGQRVTLRCSPRSGDLSVYWYQQSLDQGLQFLIQYYNGEERAKGNILERFSAQQFPDLHSELNLSSLELGDSALYFCASSETPGGWTEAFFGQGTRLTVV.

The V call is TRBV7-9, the J call TRBJ2-7; D possibly uses TRBD1 or TRBD2 (5 bases each). The CDR3 length is 16 residues. The germline V gene has CDR1 SEHNR and CDR2 FQNEAQ (reference sequence). Between the trimmed V and J ends, which lost 5 bases and 3 bases, there was a span of 20 bases. The CDR3 DNA follows: TGTGCCAGCAGCCCCATTCCGGGACCGTCCATCTACGAGCAGTACTTC. Its translation: CASSPIPGPSIYEQYF.

The DNA of the CDR3 is TGTGCCAGCAGCGCCGACGGGGCACAATCCTACAATGAGCAGTTCTTC. Encoded protein: CASSADGAQSYNEQFF. The chain couples TRBV9 to TRBJ2-1, with D perhaps matching TRBD1 or TRBD2 (5 bases each). Germline V gene lookup returns CDR1 SGDLS and CDR2 YYNGEE. Between the trimmed V and J ends, which lost 3 bases and 1 base, there was a span of 14 bases. CDR3 size: 16 residues.

The chain combines TRBV6-5 with TRBJ2-7; D gene unclear. Trimming left V 0 bases short and J 4 bases short, with 7 bases between. The CDR3 consists of 13 residues. Germline V gives CDR1 MNHEY, CDR2 SVGAGI. The CDR3 spells CASSYSSTYEQYF. In DNA, the CDR3 is TGTGCCAGCAGTTACTCGAGCACATACGAGCAGTACTTC.

This clonotype was seen just once. V is TRBV29-1 and J is TRBJ2-7, with a tentative D call TRBD1 (5 bases). V shed 7 bases and J shed 3 bases, with 13 bases lying between them. Germline V lookup: CDR1 SQVTM, CDR2 ANQGSEA. The CDR3 runs to 12 residues. In nucleotides, the CDR3 is TGCAGCGGAAAAACAGGAATCTACGAGCAGTACTTC. This sequence encodes CSGKTGIYEQYF.

The chain has TRBV20-1 and TRBJ2-7; the D is unclear. V gave up 2 bases and J gave up 4 bases, with 9 bases separating them. Germline CDR1 DFQATT, CDR2 SNEGSKA (reference sequence). CDR3 size: 12 residues. This CDR3 reads CSARFYSYEQYF. DNA for the CDR3: TGCAGTGCTAGATTCTATTCTTACGAGCAGTACTTC.

The gene calls are TRBV30 and TRBJ2-5; 12 positions match TRBD2. Unmatched junction bases numbered 8, after V lost 2 bases and J lost 4 bases. Per germline, CDR1 GTSNPN and CDR2 SVGIG (reference sequence). CDR3 length equals 16 residues. In nucleotides, the CDR3 is TGTGCCTGGAGTATGACTAGCGGGAGTATGGGAGAGACCCAGTACTTC. It codes for CAWSMTSGSMGETQYF.

The gene calls are TRBV29-1 and TRBJ2-7; 7 bases are a match to TRBD2. Trimming removed 6 bases from V and 6 bases from J; junction bases left unmatched: 11. Germline V lookup: CDR1 SQVTM, CDR2 ANQGSEA. The CDR3 sequence is 13 residues long. For the CDR3, the DNA is TGCAGCGTGGTGACTAGCTTCGAGTCCGAGCAGTACTTC. Translated, it gives CSVVTSFESEQYF.

In this sample, this clonotype turned up once. The V and J genes are TRBV29-1 and TRBJ2-1; the D gene could be TRBD1 or TRBD2 (5 bases each). This CDR3 has 12 residues. Germline lookup yields CDR1 SQVTM and CDR2 ANQGSEA. The V end lost 8 bases, the J end lost 6 bases, and 14 bases lay between the germline ends. In nucleotides, the CDR3 is TGCAGCTCCTGGGACCCGGTCAATGAGCAGTTCTTC. It codes for CSSWDPVNEQFF.

The chain uses TRBV29-1 and TRBJ2-3; no clear D gene. V was trimmed by 5 bases and J by 1 base, leaving 7 bases between them. CDR3 length: 12 amino acids. Looked up from germline, CDR1 is SQVTM and CDR2 is ANQGSEA. The DNA of the CDR3 is TGCAGCGTTCTGGGCGGCACAGATACGCAGTATTTT. This gives the protein CSVLGGTDTQYF.

The chain has TRBV20-1 and TRBJ2-5, with a tentative D call TRBD1 (6 bases). With 3 bases removed from V and 4 bases from J, the gap between germline ends came to 12 bases. This CDR3 is built from 13 residues. Germline lookup yields CDR1 DFQATT and CDR2 SNEGSKA (reference sequence). For the CDR3, the DNA is TGCAGTGCTAGCATGGGGGCCCGAGAGACCCAGTACTTC. Amino acids: CSASMGARETQYF.

The J gene is TRBJ2-1, the V gene TRBV1. TRBV1 is termed a pseudogene. This CDR3 has 15 residues. The DNA for the CDR3 is TGCACCAGCAAGTCAGAGCGGGGCTCCTACAATGAGCAGTTCTTC. It encodes CTSKSERGSYNEQFF.

The DNA of the CDR3 is TGTGCCACCAGTGATTTCGGGAGCACTGAAGCTTTCTTT. It is translated as CATSDFGSTEAFF. The V gene is TRBV24-1, the J gene TRBJ1-1; D is unclear. Looked up from germline, CDR1 is KGHDR and CDR2 is SFDVKD. Trimming removed 1 base at V and 4 bases at J, with 6 bases between. CDR3 length: 13 residues.

This clonotype came up once. The V gene is TRBV5-1, the J gene TRBJ2-1; TRBD2 matches at 11 bases. Trimming at V came to 6 bases and at J to 6 bases, leaving 5 bases not matched to a gene. CDR3 size: 14 residues. Germline loops: CDR1 SGHRS, CDR2 YFSETQ. CDR3 amino acids: CASNDGTSGNEQFF. The CDR3 nucleotides are TGCGCCAGCAACGACGGGACTAGCGGCAATGAGCAGTTCTTC.

This clonotype was counted only a few times. The chain uses TRBV20-1 and TRBJ1-5, with a possible D match to TRBD1 (5 bases). This CDR3 has 13 amino acids. Germline V gene data show CDR1 as DFQATT and CDR2 as SNEGSKA (reference sequence). With 2 bases removed from V and 1 base from J, the gap between germline ends came to 6 bases. CDR3 nucleotide sequence: TGCAGTGCTAGACCAGGGAGCAATCAGCCCCAGCATTTT. Translated: CSARPGSNQPQHF.

The chain uses TRBV4-2 and TRBJ2-7, with 7 bases identical to TRBD1. The V gene's germline CDR1 is LGHNA and CDR2 YNFKEQ. V was clipped by 3 bases and J by 3 bases; unmatched bases: 2. The CDR3 runs to 13 residues. This CDR3 reads CASSQGQIYEQYF. The CDR3, as DNA: TGTGCCAGCAGCCAGGGACAGATCTACGAGCAGTACTTC.